The entry below gives a single T cell receptor (beta chain) sequence along with its context. Its antigen is currently unknown. The data were obtained in a study of T cell repertoires in cytomegalovirus infection. One entry per CDR3 protein, called by TCRdb with MiXCR from the reads. There are roughly 800,000 distinct CDR3 sequences in the sample; about 27% occur only once, and 10% to 15% lies in the top ten. The CDR3 contains 12 residues. Trimming removed 3 bases at V and 7 bases at J, with 9 bases between. Germline CDR1 is SGHVT and CDR2 is SQSDAQ. Sequences were derived from cultured CD8+ T cells from PBMCs, sampled from culture after CMV antigen stimulation. The chain uses TRBV7-4 and TRBJ1-2; unclear D gene. This clonotype originated in a human donor in good health (CMV status not recorded). Some clones in this sample may be carry-over from other donors' samples. The CDR3 DNA reads TGTGCCAGCAGCTTCGGGATACGTGGCTACACCTTC. As protein: CASSFGIRGYTF.